Listed below are T cell receptor beta chains from one sample, sequenced in a study of control samples from healthy donors and cancer patients. The assay was immunoSEQ multiplex PCR, and TCRdb's table has in-frame clones only and misses some. The sample includes 65,000 to 95,000 clones, around 87% of them seen just once. Sequenced: blood. The source is a man aged 50 or older in good health. The CDR3 runs from the conserved cysteine through the conserved F or W. D genes are given only for firm matches. Only some rows state a clone size, as once, few, many or a class for expanded clones.

CDR3 length	D gene	V gene	J gene	clone size	CDR3 protein	CDR3 DNA
14	TRBD1	TRBV2	TRBJ2-5	NA	CASTIPGGEETQYF	TGTGCCAGCACCATCCCAGGGGGAGAGGAGACCCAGTACTTC
16	NA	TRBV4-3	TRBJ1-4	NA	CASSQEQPGLNEKLFF	TGCGCCAGCAGCCAAGAACAACCGGGATTAAATGAAAAACTGTTTTTT
13	NA	TRBV6-5	TRBJ1-2	few	CASSPGPLEGYTF	TGTGCCAGCAGCCCGGGCCCTTTGGAGGGCTACACCTTC
12	NA	TRBV5-1	TRBJ2-1	NA	CASSLQGNEQFF	TGCGCCAGCAGCTTGCAGGGGAATGAGCAGTTCTTC
14	TRBD1	TRBV6-5	TRBJ1-1	NA	CASSYDRGSTEAFF	TGTGCCAGCAGTTACGACAGGGGCAGTACTGAAGCTTTCTTT
16	NA	TRBV11-3	TRBJ2-3	NA	CASSPPVRGSGDTQYF	TGTGCCAGCAGCCCTCCCGTGCGAGGGTCTGGGGATACGCAGTATTTT
15	TRBD1	TRBV27	TRBJ2-3	NA	CASYPGQFLTDTQYF	TGTGCCAGCTACCCGGGACAGTTTTTAACAGATACGCAGTATTTT
15	NA	TRBV7-8	TRBJ1-5	NA	CASSPTGRINQPQHF	TGTGCCAGCAGCCCGACGGGGCGAATCAATCAGCCCCAGCATTTT
15	TRBD1	TRBV3-1/TRBV3-2	TRBJ2-2	once	CASSPRDRGTGELFF	TGTGCCAGCAGCCCCCGGGACAGGGGCACCGGGGAGCTGTTTTTT
12	NA	TRBV2	TRBJ1-1	NA	CASLKQGTEAFF	TGTGCCAGCCTAAAACAGGGCACTGAAGCTTTCTTT
12	TRBD1	TRBV4-3	TRBJ2-1	NA	CASSQGDSEQFF	TGCGCCAGCAGCCAGGGGGACAGTGAGCAGTTCTTC
16	TRBD2	TRBV7-3	TRBJ2-2	once	CASSSKRRGSTGELFF	TGTGCCAGCAGCTCCAAGAGGCGCGGGAGTACCGGGGAGCTGTTTTTT
13	NA	TRBV5-6	TRBJ2-5	NA	CASSLGGAETQYF	TGTGCCAGCAGCTTGGGGGGGGCGGAGACCCAGTACTTC
10	NA	TRBV20-1	TRBJ1-4	NA	CSALNEKLFF	TGCAGTGCTCTTAATGAAAAACTGTTTTTT
14	NA	TRBV11-3	TRBJ2-2	once	CASSPRGRTGELFF	TGTGCCAGCAGCCCCAGGGGGAGGACCGGGGAGCTGTTTTTT
14	NA	TRBV5-1	TRBJ2-2	NA	CASSLAGHTGELFF	TGCGCCAGCAGCTTGGCCGGGCACACCGGGGAGCTGTTTTTT
17	NA	TRBV5-1	TRBJ1-6	NA	CASSLGPSTGANSPLHF	TGCGCCAGCAGCTTGGGGCCTTCGACAGGAGCCAATTCACCCCTCCACTTT
15	NA	TRBV4-3	TRBJ1-1	NA	CASSQAQGRNTEAFF	TGCGCCAGCAGCCAAGCGCAGGGGAGGAACACTGAAGCTTTCTTT
14	NA	TRBV13	TRBJ2-2	NA	CASSLGTYTGELFF	TGTGCCAGCAGCCTGGGGACTTACACCGGGGAGCTGTTTTTT
16	NA	TRBV19	TRBJ2-5	NA	CASNSGGGRRGETQYF	TGTGCCAGTAACTCGGGCGGCGGGCGGAGGGGAGAGACCCAGTACTTC
14	TRBD1	TRBV13	TRBJ1-4	NA	CASSARTGEGKLFF	TGTGCCAGCAGCGCACGGACAGGGGAAGGAAAACTGTTTTTT
15	NA	TRBV6-1	TRBJ2-5	NA	CASSETSTYQETQYF	TGTGCCAGCAGTGAAACCTCTACGTACCAAGAGACCCAGTACTTC
15	NA	TRBV10-3	TRBJ1-6	NA	CAISESIGSNSPLHF	TGTGCCATCAGTGAGTCGATTGGTAGTAATTCACCCCTCCACTTT
14	NA	TRBV5-5	TRBJ2-7	once	CASRLDWNYYEQYF	TGTGCCAGCAGGCTTGACTGGAATTATTACGAGCAGTACTTC
11	NA	TRBV29-1	TRBJ2-2	NA	CSVLRTGELFF	TGCAGCGTCCTTAGGACCGGGGAGCTGTTTTTT
13	NA	TRBV5-5	TRBJ1-1	NA	CASSLRLDTEAFF	TGTGCCAGCAGTCTACGACTGGACACTGAAGCTTTCTTT
12	NA	TRBV9	TRBJ1-2	NA	CASATGVYGYTF	TGTGCCAGCGCGACGGGGGTCTATGGCTACACCTTC
16	NA	TRBV5-6	TRBJ2-2	NA	CASSDRDMEHTGELFF	TGTGCCAGCAGCGACCGGGACATGGAGCACACCGGGGAGCTGTTTTTT
14	TRBD1	TRBV7-2	TRBJ1-1	once	CASSLQGAGAEAFF	TGTGCCAGCAGCTTACAGGGGGCCGGAGCTGAAGCTTTCTTT
15	TRBD2	TRBV6-2/TRBV6-3	TRBJ2-4	NA	CASSRLAVAKNIQYF	TGTGCCAGCAGTCGACTAGCGGTAGCCAAAAACATTCAGTACTTC
15	NA	TRBV30	TRBJ2-1	NA	CAWNRGEGESVEQFF	TGTGCCTGGAATAGGGGGGAGGGTGAAAGTGTTGAGCAGTTCTTC
12	NA	TRBV29-1	TRBJ1-1	NA	CSARGPDTEAFF	TGCAGCGCCCGAGGTCCCGACACTGAAGCTTTCTTT